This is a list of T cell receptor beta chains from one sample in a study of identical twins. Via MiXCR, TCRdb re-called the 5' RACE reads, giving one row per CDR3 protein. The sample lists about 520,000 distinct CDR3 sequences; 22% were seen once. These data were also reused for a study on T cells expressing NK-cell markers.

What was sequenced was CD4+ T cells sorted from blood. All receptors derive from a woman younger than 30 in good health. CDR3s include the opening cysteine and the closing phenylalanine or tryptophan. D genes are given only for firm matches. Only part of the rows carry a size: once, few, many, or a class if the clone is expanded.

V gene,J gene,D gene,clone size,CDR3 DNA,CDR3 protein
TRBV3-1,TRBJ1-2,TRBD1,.,TGTGCCAGCAGCCAACTGTGGACAGGGGGTAGGGATGGCTACACCTTC,CASSQLWTGGRDGYTF
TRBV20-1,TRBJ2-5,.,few,TGCAGTGCTAGACAGGCGATACAAGAGACCCAGTACTTC,CSARQAIQETQYF
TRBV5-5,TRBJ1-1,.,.,TGTGCCAGCAGCTTGTTGGGGGACGCTGAAGCTTTCTTT,CASSLLGDAEAFF
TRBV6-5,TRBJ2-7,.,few,TGTGCCAGCACCTCACGGGACGAGCAGTACTTC,CASTSRDEQYF
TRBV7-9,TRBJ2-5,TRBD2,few,TGTGCCAGCAGCGACAGGGGTGGACTAGCGGAAGAGACCCAGTACTTC,CASSDRGGLAEETQYF
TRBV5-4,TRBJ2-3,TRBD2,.,TGTGCCAGCAGCCGGGGGGAACTCCAGAGTTTAGATACGCAGTATTTT,CASSRGELQSLDTQYF
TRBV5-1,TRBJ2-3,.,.,TGCGCCAGCAGCTTGGGTCGGCAGGTAATGGCAGATACGCAGTATTTT,CASSLGRQVMADTQYF
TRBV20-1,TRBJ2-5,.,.,TGCAGTGCTAGTTCCTGGGCTAGCAGTCACTTCCCCCAGGAGACCCAGTACTTC,CSASSWASSHFPQETQYF
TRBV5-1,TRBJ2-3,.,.,TGCGCCAGCAGCCCCCTTTACACAGATACGCAGTATTTT,CASSPLYTDTQYF
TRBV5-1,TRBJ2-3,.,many,TGCGCCAGCAGCGTTACCCCGACGGCAGATACGCAGTATTTT,CASSVTPTADTQYF
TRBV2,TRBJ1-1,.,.,TGTGCCAGCATCCACGAGGTGTGGGGAGTGGCTTTCTTT,CASIHEVWGVAFF
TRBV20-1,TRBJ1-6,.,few,TGCAGTGCTAAACGGGGCCAGCCTAGAGGACCCCTCCACTTT,CSAKRGQPRGPLHF
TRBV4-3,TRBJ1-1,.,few,TGCGCCAGCAGCCAAGGGGTACAGGGAAGGGTCGAAGCTTTCTTT,CASSQGVQGRVEAFF
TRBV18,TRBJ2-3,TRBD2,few,TGTGCCAGCTCACCGCTAGCGGGAGGATCCGATACGCAGTATTTT,CASSPLAGGSDTQYF
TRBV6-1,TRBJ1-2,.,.,TGTGCCATCTCGGACCGTGGGGGCTATGGCTACACCTTC,CAISDRGGYGYTF
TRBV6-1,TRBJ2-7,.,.,TGTGCCAGCAGTACCAAGACCTTAAGATACGAGCAGTACTTC,CASSTKTLRYEQYF
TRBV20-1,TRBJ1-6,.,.,TGCAGTGCCGCGCAGGGGCGAGATTCACCCCTCCACTTT,CSAAQGRDSPLHF
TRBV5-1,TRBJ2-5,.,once,TGCGCCAGCAGCTTGGTCGGGCATACGGAGACCCAGTACTTC,CASSLVGHTETQYF
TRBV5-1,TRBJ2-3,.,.,TGCGCCAGCAGCTTCCGGGACCCCACAGATACGCAGTATTTT,CASSFRDPTDTQYF
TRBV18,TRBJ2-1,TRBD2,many,TGTGCCAGCTCACCACCGGAGCGGGAGACAGTTGGGCAGTTCTTC,CASSPPERETVGQFF
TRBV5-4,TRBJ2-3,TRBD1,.,TGTGCCAGCAGTTGGGGAGCCGGGACAGGGAGCACAGATACGCAGTATTTT,CASSWGAGTGSTDTQYF
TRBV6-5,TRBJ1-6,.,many,TGTGCCAGCAGTTACTCTGGTGCTACTCACCTCCACTTT,CASSYSGATHLHF
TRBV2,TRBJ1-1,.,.,TGTGCCAGCAGAGCAACCGGGACCGCGAACACTGAAGCTTTCTTT,CASRATGTANTEAFF
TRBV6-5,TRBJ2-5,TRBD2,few,TGTGCCAGCAGTTCCAGCGGGGGGGGCGAGGAAGAGACCCAGTACTTC,CASSSSGGGEEETQYF
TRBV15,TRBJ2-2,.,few,TGTGCCACCAGCAGACAACAGAACACCGGGGAGCTGTTTTTT,CATSRQQNTGELFF
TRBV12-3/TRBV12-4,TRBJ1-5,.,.,TGTGCCAGCAGTTTTTCTCCTAACTCTAATCAGCCCCAGCATTTT,CASSFSPNSNQPQHF
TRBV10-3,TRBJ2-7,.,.,TGTGCCACCTCCGAGGCGTACGAGCAGTACTTC,CATSEAYEQYF
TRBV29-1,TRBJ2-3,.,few,TGCAGCGTCTTCTCGGGGGATACGCAGTATTTT,CSVFSGDTQYF
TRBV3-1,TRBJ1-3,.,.,TGTGCCAGCAGCCAAGACGGAAACACCATATATTTT,CASSQDGNTIYF
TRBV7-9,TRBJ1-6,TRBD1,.,TGTGCCAGCAGCTTAGGACAGGGAAGCGTGCCCCTCCACTTT,CASSLGQGSVPLHF
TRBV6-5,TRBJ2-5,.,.,TGTGCCAGCAGTTCGGGCCCGGTGGTGACCCAGTACTTC,CASSSGPVVTQYF
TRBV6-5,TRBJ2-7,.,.,TGTGCCAGCAGTACTCGGGGGGCGGGGGAGCAGTACTTC,CASSTRGAGEQYF
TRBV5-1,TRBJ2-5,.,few,TGCGCCAGCAGCTCCCAAGGGGGGCGGGAGACCCAGTACTTC,CASSSQGGRETQYF
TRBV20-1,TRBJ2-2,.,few,TGCAGTGCTCCAACCTATGCGAGCAGGGGGGCCGGGGAGCTGTTTTTT,CSAPTYASRGAGELFF
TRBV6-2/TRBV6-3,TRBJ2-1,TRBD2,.,TGTGCCAGCAGTTACTTGGCGGGAGGGCGGGGTGAGCAGTTCTTC,CASSYLAGGRGEQFF
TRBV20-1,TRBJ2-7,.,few,TGCAGTGCTAGCCGAAGACTAGGGGATAAAGAGCAGTACTTC,CSASRRLGDKEQYF
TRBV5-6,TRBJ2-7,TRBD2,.,TGTGCCAGCACCCGAAGATTTACTAGCGGGCCATTCTACGAGCAGTACTTC,CASTRRFTSGPFYEQYF
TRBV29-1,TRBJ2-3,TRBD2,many,TGCAGCGGGCGACTAGCCGGAGCTGATACGCAGTATTTT,CSGRLAGADTQYF
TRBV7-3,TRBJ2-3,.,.,TGTGCCAGCAGCTTAACCCAGACAGACACAGATACGCAGTATTTT,CASSLTQTDTDTQYF
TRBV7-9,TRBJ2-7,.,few,TGTGCCAGCAGCTTAGGGGGGCGGGTCTTCTACGAGCAGTACTTC,CASSLGGRVFYEQYF